A selection of T cell receptor beta chains follows, all from one sample in a study of Tregs in tolerant kidney transplant recipients. Generated by immunoSEQ multiplex PCR, the TCRdb table keeps only in-frame clones and is missing some. The data contain about 55,000 clones, around 93% of them seen just once; the ten biggest clones take up roughly 15%. The input for sequencing was CD8+ T cells from blood (PBMCs), taken 24 months after the transplant. Receptors originate from a human patient who received a combined kidney and bone marrow transplant. Some T cells may originate from the graft donor. The CDR3 runs from the conserved cysteine through the conserved F or W. The D gene is left open where the match is weak. The listing skips clone size in some rows; elsewhere it reads once, few, many or a size class.

j_call	d_call	v_call	clone_size	cdr3_nt	cdr3_aa
TRBJ1-1	-	TRBV5-3	-	TGTGCCAGAAGCGCTCGGCGGCTCCCTTTGAACACTGAAGCTTTCTTT	CARSARRLPLNTEAFF
TRBJ2-5	TRBD2	TRBV27	-	TGTGCCAGCAGTTTAATCCTAGCGGGAGGTATGGAGACCCAGTACTTC	CASSLILAGGMETQYF
TRBJ2-7	-	TRBV25-1	-	TGTGCCAGCAGTGAATCAGGCTACGAGCAGTACTTC	CASSESGYEQYF
TRBJ1-4	TRBD1	TRBV6-5	-	TGTGCCAGCAGTTACTCGAGGGGGCAGGAACTGTTTTTT	CASSYSRGQELFF
TRBJ2-7	TRBD2	TRBV19	-	TGTGCCAGTAGTCCGGCGGGGGGACACTACGAGCAGTACTTC	CASSPAGGHYEQYF
TRBJ2-1	TRBD2	TRBV4-1	-	TGCGCCAGCAGCCAAGAGATAGCGGGGTTGGGATACAATGAGCAGTTCTTC	CASSQEIAGLGYNEQFF
TRBJ1-6	-	TRBV27	-	TGTGCCAGCAGTTCCCCCTACGACAAGGGGCGGGGTTCACCCCTCCACTTT	CASSSPYDKGRGSPLHF
TRBJ2-1	-	TRBV19	-	TGTGCCAGTAGTCCAGCGGACGGACACAATGAGCAGTTCTTC	CASSPADGHNEQFF
TRBJ2-7	-	TRBV27	once	TGTGCCAGCAGTTTATTTGCTAGCCTTGGCGAGCAGTACTTC	CASSLFASLGEQYF
TRBJ2-1	TRBD2	TRBV2	-	TGTGCCAGCAGTTTCCCCGAGCGGGGGGTCTACAATGAGCAGTTCTTC	CASSFPERGVYNEQFF
TRBJ2-1	-	TRBV19	-	TGTGCCACCTCAGCCCATAGCGTATACAATGAGCAGTTCTTC	CATSAHSVYNEQFF
TRBJ2-3	TRBD2	TRBV5-1	-	TGCGCCAGCAGCGCCCTAGCGGGAGGGTACACAGATACGCAGTATTTT	CASSALAGGYTDTQYF
TRBJ1-2	-	TRBV7-9	-	TGTGCCAGCAGCTTAATCTTAGGGAGGGGTAACTATGGCTACACCTTC	CASSLILGRGNYGYTF
TRBJ2-7	-	TRBV4-1	-	TGCGCCAGCAGCCCCTCGGACATTTCCTACGAGCAGTACTTC	CASSPSDISYEQYF
TRBJ2-7	TRBD2	TRBV4-3	-	TGCGCCAGCAGCCCCGATGCGGGAGGGAACTCCTACGAGCAGTACTTC	CASSPDAGGNSYEQYF
TRBJ2-3	TRBD2	TRBV7-3	once	TGTGCCAGCAGCATCACTAGCGGGAGCACAGATACGCAGTATTTT	CASSITSGSTDTQYF